Detailed here is one T cell receptor (beta chain). The target antigen is unknown. The record originates from a study of cytomegalovirus exposure and HLA in healthy donors. Study-wide findings and caveats: It was reported that the classifier diagnosed cytomegalovirus status with high specificity and sensitivity in both the original and validation cohorts.

Healthy bone marrow donors formed the donor group. CDR3 size: 16 residues. Trimming removed 0 bases at V and 1 base at J, with 13 bases between. CDR1 and CDR2 from the germline V gene are PRHDT and FYEKMQ (reference sequence). Use of 60 Vbeta and 13 Jbeta primers characterized the PCR. Only in-frame clones appear in the TCRdb table, and some are missing; sequencing was by immunoSEQ multiplex PCR. The table records about 160,000 clones, about two thirds of them present only once. Sequencing was done on a sample of PBMCs. The sequence was obtained from a woman in her thirties in good health and CMV-seronegative. The chain couples TRBV13 to TRBJ2-7, with D possibly being TRBD2 (7 bases). This CDR3 reads CASSLGGGRLSYEQYF. CDR3 bases: TGTGCCAGCAGCTTAGGCGGGGGGCGACTATCCTACGAGCAGTACTTC.